This TCR beta chain is drawn from a study of early T cells in non-severe SARS-CoV-2 infection (dated by TCRdb to the early 2020s). In terms of the full investigation: TCR sequencing used bulk RNA from unsorted whole blood, so alpha and beta chains could not be paired.

This clonotype was seen a few times. Its antigen is currently not known. Base qualities are not at hand, and no much larger clone is one base apart. The library was produced with 5' RACE. For sequencing, a NextSeq 500 was employed. The TCR library protocol attached unique molecular identifiers to individual cDNA molecules to correct for sequencing error and PCR bias. TCR alpha and beta chains were both sequenced, and the abundances of alpha and beta sequences in each sample were closely correlated with each other. In the authors' own workflow: Decombinator V4 was used to annotate TCR sequences for V gene, J gene and CDR3. Expanded TCRs were defined as changing significantly between any two time points under a Poisson model with p below 0.0001. TCR abundances were normalised to the total number of TCRs sequenced per sample and expressed as counts per million. TRAV1-2 paired with TRAJ12, TRAJ20 or TRAJ33 defined MAIT TCRs, while TRAV10 paired with TRAJ18 defined iNKT TCRs. A search of VDJdb, accessed on 1 November 2021, was run for TCRs annotated to CMV, EBV and SARS-CoV-2, with TCRs annotated for multiple antigens excluded. TCRdb handled the public reads itself, with Q25 trimming in fastp and clone calling in MiXCR, and kept productive beta chains. CDR3 protein duplicates are merged, each entry listing the most common genes and DNA. These V and J calls are TCRdb output, not the study's own analysis. This sample holds approximately 58,000 distinct CDR3 sequences; 5.5% to 7.5% were observed only once. The leading ten clones occupy approximately 4.1% of the sample.

Set within a cohort of healthcare workers in London, UK, this nested case-control study involved weekly PCR testing of nasopharyngeal swabs along with blood sampling. Healthcare workers were recruited during the week of the UK lockdown, between 23 and 31 March 2020, and followed weekly for up to 16 weeks. Findings and caveats that apply to the study as a whole: VDJdb matching was skewed toward anti-spike CD8 responses, so virus-specific expansions were likely underestimated and private and CD4 specificities were missed.

From cysteine to phenylalanine, the CDR3 is 14 amino acids long. The kept DNA is CDR3 alone, 42 bases in frame from the first base. Trimming takes 5 bases from V and 2 bases from J, and the germline ends sit 13 bases apart. From a lookup of the germline V gene, CDR1 and CDR2 are MDHEN and SYDVKM. Material: whole blood. The TCR sequence derives from an adult who was a healthcare worker with PCR-confirmed SARS-CoV-2 infection or an uninfected control (not recorded which). Recombination linked TRBV28 to TRBJ2-7; tentative D gene TRBD1, with 5 bases matching. The bases read TGTGCCAGCAGTCCCAGGGTCCCCCCCTACGAGCAGTACTTC. Its protein is CASSPRVPPYEQYF.